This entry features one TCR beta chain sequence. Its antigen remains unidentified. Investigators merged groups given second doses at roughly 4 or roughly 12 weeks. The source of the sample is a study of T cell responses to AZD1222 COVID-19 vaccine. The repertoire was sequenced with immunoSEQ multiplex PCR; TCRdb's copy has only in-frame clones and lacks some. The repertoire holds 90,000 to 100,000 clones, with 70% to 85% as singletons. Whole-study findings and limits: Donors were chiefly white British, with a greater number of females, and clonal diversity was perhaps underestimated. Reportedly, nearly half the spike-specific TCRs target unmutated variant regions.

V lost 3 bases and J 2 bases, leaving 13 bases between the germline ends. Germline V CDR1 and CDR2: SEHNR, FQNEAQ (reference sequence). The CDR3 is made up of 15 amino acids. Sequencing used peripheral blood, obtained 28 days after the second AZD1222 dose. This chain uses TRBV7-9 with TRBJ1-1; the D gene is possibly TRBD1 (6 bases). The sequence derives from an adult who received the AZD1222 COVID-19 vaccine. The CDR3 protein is CASSFQGQLNTEAFF. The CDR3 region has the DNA TGTGCCAGCAGCTTCCAAGGACAGCTAAACACTGAAGCTTTCTTT.